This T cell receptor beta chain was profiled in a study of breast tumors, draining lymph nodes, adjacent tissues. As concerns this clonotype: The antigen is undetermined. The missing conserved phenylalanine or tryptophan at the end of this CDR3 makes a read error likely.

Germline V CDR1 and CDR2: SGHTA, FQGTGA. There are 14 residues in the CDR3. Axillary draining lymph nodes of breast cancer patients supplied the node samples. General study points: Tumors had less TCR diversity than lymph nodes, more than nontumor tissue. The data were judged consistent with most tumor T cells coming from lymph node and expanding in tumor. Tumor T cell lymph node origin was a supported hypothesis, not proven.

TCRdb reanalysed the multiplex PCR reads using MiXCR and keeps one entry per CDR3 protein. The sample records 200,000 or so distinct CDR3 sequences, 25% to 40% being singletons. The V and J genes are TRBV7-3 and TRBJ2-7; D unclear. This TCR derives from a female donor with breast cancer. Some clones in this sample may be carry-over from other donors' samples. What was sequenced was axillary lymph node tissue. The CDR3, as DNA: TGTGCCAGCAGCAAAGACGTCAGCTCCTACGGGCAGTACCTC. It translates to CASSKDVSSYGQYL.